The sequence of this T cell receptor (beta chain) was determined in a study of siplizumab effects on memory and regulatory T cells. Findings and limits, study-wide: Siplizumab cultures yielded proliferating Tregs whose suppressive function was not confirmed. In unstimulated cells, naive T cells appeared more diverse than memory T cells and seemed major alloresponse contributors. Neither a naive nor a memory phenotype was assignable to roughly 80-96% of proliferating CD4+ or CD8+ clones.

The assay looked at some 93,000 TCR templates in each sample. Assay: immunoSEQ multiplex PCR; the TCRdb copy retains only in-frame clones and omits some. This sample has 85,000 to 130,000 clones, with around 94% found just once. Notes on this clone: Its target is unknown.

CDR1 and CDR2 from the germline V gene are GTSNPN and SVGIG (reference sequence). V was trimmed by 0 bases and J by 4 bases, leaving 7 bases between them. This CDR3 has 13 amino acids. This chain joins TRBV30 and TRBJ1-5, with D unresolved. The sequencing input was Tregs sorted from blood. The receptor's source is a human donor in good health. CDR3 coding DNA: TGTGCCTGGAGTGTACGGGCTAATCAGCCCCAGCATTTT. The encoded protein is CAWSVRANQPQHF.